These 10 T cell receptor beta chains originate from one sample sequenced in a study of cytomegalovirus exposure and HLA in healthy donors. This PCR relied on a set of 60 Vbeta primers and 13 Jbeta primers. Assay used: immunoSEQ multiplex PCR; TCRdb lists only in-frame clones, some missing. The sample has about 160,000 clones, around two thirds seen once. The sample was PBMCs. These receptors were collected from a woman under 30 in good health and CMV-seronegative.

V usage is TRBV10-3 and J usage is TRBJ1-5, with D possibly matching TRBD1 (5 bases). Germline CDR1 ENHRY, CDR2 SYGVKD. CDR3 length: 13 residues. Trimming removed 6 bases from V and 0 bases from J, with 6 bases in between. DNA for the CDR3: TGTGCCATCAGGGGGCATAGCAATCAGCCCCAGCATTTT. This encodes CAIRGHSNQPQHF.

CDR3 sequence (DNA): TGTGCCAGCAGCTTCAAAGGGGCCCAGTACTTC. Translated: CASSFKGAQYF. V is TRBV11-2 and J is TRBJ2-5; tentatively, D is TRBD1 (5 bases). Germline CDR1 SGHAT, CDR2 FQNNGV. With 3 bases removed from V and 9 bases from J, the gap between germline ends came to 8 bases. The CDR3 runs to 11 residues.

The chain has TRBV6-5 and TRBJ1-1; TRBD1 aligns across 8 bases. CDR1 is MNHEY, CDR2 SVGAGI, per germline. This CDR3 spans 13 amino acids. V dropped 7 bases and J dropped 7; count of bases not matched to a gene: 8. The CDR3 loop is CASIAGGADEAFF. CDR3 sequence (DNA): TGTGCCAGCATAGCAGGGGGCGCGGATGAAGCTTTCTTT.

The CDR3: CASSPRRGAYNEQFF. As DNA, the CDR3 is TGTGCCAGCTCCCCCAGGCGGGGGGCCTACAATGAGCAGTTCTTC. The rearrangement joins TRBV28 to TRBJ2-1; TRBD2 matches 8 bases. This CDR3 contains 15 residues. Germline CDR1 is MDHEN and CDR2 is SYDVKM. Trimming took 8 bases from V and 2 from J; bases not matched to a gene: 8.

The rearrangement links TRBV14 to TRBJ2-7; a weak D match, TRBD1 (6 bases). The CDR3 totals 17 residues. Germline V gene data show CDR1 as SGHDN and CDR2 as FVKESK. Trimming removed 2 bases at V and 1 base at J, with 18 bases between. CDR3 region: CASSQHSPGHDSYEQYV. The CDR3 DNA reads TGTGCCAGCAGCCAACATTCTCCGGGACACGATTCCTACGAGCAGTACGTC.

The CDR3 sequence: CASSSGAALEGYTF. The CDR3 DNA sequence: TGTGCCAGCAGTTCAGGGGCGGCCCTAGAGGGCTACACCTTC. The chain employs TRBV28 and TRBJ1-2; TRBD1 is a possible D gene (6 bases). V was trimmed by 4 bases and J by 8 bases, leaving 17 bases between them. This CDR3 spans 14 amino acids. Germline V lookup: CDR1 MDHEN, CDR2 SYDVKM.

In the case of this clone: A junction end diverges from the germline sequence, so it may reflect a read error. This chain links TRBV2 with TRBJ1-5; tentatively, D is TRBD1 (6 bases). The CDR3 is 14 residues long. The germline CDR1 and CDR2 sequences are SNHLY and FYNNEI. CDR3 coding DNA: TGCGCCAGCACAGGGCGCGGTAGCAATCAGCCCCAGCATTTT. Residues: CASTGRGSNQPQHF.

The gene calls are TRBV7-9 and TRBJ1-4, with D hard to call. This CDR3 has 14 amino acids. The V end was cut by 1 base, the J end by 5 bases, with 8 bases between. Germline V gives CDR1 SEHNR, CDR2 FQNEAQ (reference sequence). The CDR3 loop reads CASSLGQLNEKLFF. In nucleotides, the CDR3 is TGTGCCAGCAGCTTAGGGCAATTAAATGAAAAACTGTTTTTT.

This chain uses TRBV7-2 with TRBJ1-5; D remains ambiguous. The CDR3 extends over 13 amino acids. The germline CDR1 and CDR2 sequences are SGHTA and FQGNSA. Between the trimmed V and J ends, which lost 1 base and 5 bases, there was a span of 6 bases. CDR3 DNA sequence: TGTGCCAGCAGCTTAGGGAGGGATCAGCCCCAGCATTTT. Protein product: CASSLGRDQPQHF.

J is TRBJ2-5 and V is TRBV7-2; perhaps TRBD1 as D (6 bases). Between the trimmed V and J ends, which lost 7 bases and 4 bases, there was a span of 16 bases. The CDR3 is 14 amino acids. Germline assignment: CDR1 SGHTA and CDR2 FQGNSA. The CDR3 here is CASNTGQPGETQYF. The CDR3 DNA reads TGTGCCAGCAACACGGGACAACCGGGAGAGACCCAGTACTTC.